The clone carrying this T cell receptor beta chain was seen more than once but under ten times. As yet, its antigen is unknown. TCRdb reanalysed the 5' RACE reads using MiXCR and keeps one entry per CDR3 protein. The repertoire has around 340,000 distinct CDR3 sequences, roughly an eighth of them found once; the top ten carry approximately 7.6%. The sample belongs to a study of identical twins. V was trimmed by 5 bases and J by 4 bases, leaving 12 bases between them. The germline V gene encodes CDR1 SEHNR and CDR2 FQNEAQ (reference sequence). The CDR3 loop spans 14 amino acids. Findings of the study overall: Monozygotic twins shared more out-of-frame TCR alpha than recombination models predicted. Twins shared out-of-frame alpha sequences with excess low generation probability. Conclusions relied on cross-sectional statistical analysis, not following the same donors.

The same data also went into a second study, on yellow fever vaccine responses in identical twins. That report notes: As reported, the vaccine T cell response of twins seemed partly convergent and partly personalized.

The genes are TRBV7-9 and TRBJ2-1; D remains ambiguous. Sequenced sample: CD8+ T cells sorted from blood. The sequence derives from a woman younger than 35 in good health. CDR3 in amino acids: CASSPATGYNEQFF. The DNA of the CDR3 is TGTGCCAGCAGCCCAGCAACTGGATACAATGAGCAGTTCTTC.